The clone carrying this TCR beta chain was recorded once. The study ran its PCR with 60 Vbeta and 13 Jbeta primers. Generated by immunoSEQ multiplex PCR, the TCRdb table keeps only in-frame clones and is missing some. The sample has approximately 100,000 clones, 60% to 85% seen once. The sample comes from a study of cytomegalovirus exposure and HLA in healthy donors. The receptor was derived from a woman aged 18-29 years in good health and CMV-seropositive. The sample was PBMCs.

CDR3 loop: CASSSGLAGVTDTQYF. The CDR3 region has the DNA TGTGCCAGCAGCTCGGGACTAGCGGGAGTCACAGATACGCAGTATTTT. The chain recombines TRBV9 with TRBJ2-3, with 14 bases that match TRBD2. CDR1 and CDR2 from the germline V gene are SGDLS and YYNGEE. The CDR3 extends over 16 amino acids. V shed 4 bases and J 2 bases; nucleotides not matched to a gene: 3.